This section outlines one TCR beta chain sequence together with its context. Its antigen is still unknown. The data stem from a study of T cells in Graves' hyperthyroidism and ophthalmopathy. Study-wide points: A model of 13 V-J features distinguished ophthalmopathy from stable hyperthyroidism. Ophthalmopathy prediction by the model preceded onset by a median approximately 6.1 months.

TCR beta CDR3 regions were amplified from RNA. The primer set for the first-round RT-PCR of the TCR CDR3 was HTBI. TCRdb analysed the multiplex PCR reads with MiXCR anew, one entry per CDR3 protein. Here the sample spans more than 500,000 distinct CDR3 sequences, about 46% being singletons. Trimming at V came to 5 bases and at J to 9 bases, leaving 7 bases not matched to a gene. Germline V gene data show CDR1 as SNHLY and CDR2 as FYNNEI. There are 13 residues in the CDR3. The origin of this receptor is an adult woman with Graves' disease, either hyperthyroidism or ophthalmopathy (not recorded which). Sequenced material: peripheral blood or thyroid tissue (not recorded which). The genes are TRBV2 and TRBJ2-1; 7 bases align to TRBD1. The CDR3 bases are TGTGCCAGCAGTTATCAGGGGGTGGGTGAGCAGTTCTTC. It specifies CASSYQGVGEQFF.